These 32 T cell receptor beta chains originate from one sample sequenced in a study of siplizumab effects on memory and regulatory T cells. TCRdb keeps only in-frame clones here, not all; method: immunoSEQ multiplex PCR. The table lists about 100,000 clones, approximately 94% of them singletons. Input material: non-Treg CD4+ T cells sorted from blood. The origin of the receptors is a human donor in good health.

The chain joins TRBV19 to TRBJ1-1; D may be TRBD1 (6 bases). Germline values: CDR1 LNHDA, CDR2 SQIVND (reference sequence). This CDR3 is 15 amino acids long. Between the trimmed V and J ends, which lost 4 bases and 4 bases, there was a span of 16 bases. CDR3 residues: CASSKGDTRITEAFF. CDR3 coding DNA: TGTGCCAGTAGTAAAGGGGACACCCGGATCACTGAAGCTTTCTTT. The complete variable domain, with remaining parts taken from reference TRBV19 and TRBJ1-1, reads DGGITQSPKYLFRKEGQNVTLSCEQNLNHDAMYWYRQDPGQGLRLIYYSQIVNDFQKGDIAEGYSVSREKKESFPLTVTSAQKNPTAFYLCASSKGDTRITEAFFGQGTRLTVV.

The chain is built from TRBV19 and TRBJ1-5; no firm D call. The V and J ends lost 8 bases and 4 bases respectively, with 12 bases between them. Per germline, CDR1 LNHDA and CDR2 SQIVND (reference sequence). This CDR3 has 13 amino acids. CDR3 bases: TGTGCCAGTGCGGGCAGCATAAATCAGCCCCAGCATTTT. Its translation is CASAGSINQPQHF.

The CDR3 sequence is CASSTRGGEQFF. CDR3 sequence (DNA): TGTGCCAGCAGTACCAGGGGGGGTGAGCAGTTCTTC. This chain joins TRBV6-6 and TRBJ2-1; D possibly uses TRBD1 or TRBD2 (7 bases each). The V and J ends lost 5 bases and 9 bases respectively, with 11 bases between them. The CDR3 loop spans 12 amino acids. CDR1 is MNHNY and CDR2 is SVGAGI in the germline V gene (reference sequence).

J is TRBJ1-2 and V is TRBV18; TRBD1 is a possible D gene (5 bases). Trimming removed 3 bases at V and 0 bases at J, with 11 bases between. In germline, CDR1 is KGHSH, CDR2 LQKENI. This CDR3 spans 15 amino acids. CDR3 nucleotide sequence: TGTGCCAGCTCACCGTCAGGGAGAACTAACTATGGCTACACCTTC. Encoded protein: CASSPSGRTNYGYTF. Full variable domain (missing parts from reference TRBV18 and TRBJ1-2): NAGVMQNPRHLVRRRGQEARLRCSPMKGHSHVYWYRQLPEEGLKFMVYLQKENIIDESGMPKERFSAEFPKEGPSILRIQQVVRGDSAAYFCASSPSGRTNYGYTFGSGTRLTVV.

The chain carries TRBV4-1 and TRBJ1-2; D might be TRBD1 (5 bases). CDR3 size: 15 residues. V was clipped by 4 bases and J by 2 bases, with 14 bases between them. Germline V gives CDR1 MGHRA, CDR2 YSYEKL. The CDR3 DNA sequence: TGCGCCAGCAGCCGAGGAGGGGCCCAAAACTATGGCTACACCTTC. It codes for CASSRGGAQNYGYTF.

The sample holds a few counts of this clone. Here the CDR3 DNA reads TGTGCCAGCAGCCAGGCAGGGGGTCACCCGAACACTGAAGCTTTCTTT. Translation: CASSQAGGHPNTEAFF. This chain connects TRBV14 to TRBJ1-1; TRBD1 matches 7 bases. With 3 bases clipped from V and 1 base from J, the junction kept 8 bases outside the gene matches. The germline V gene has CDR1 SGHDN and CDR2 FVKESK. This CDR3 contains 16 residues.

The genes are TRBV19 and TRBJ2-7; tentatively, D is TRBD2 (6 bases). Germline-derived CDR1 and CDR2 are LNHDA and SQIVND (reference sequence). This CDR3 is built from 16 residues. V lost 4 bases, J lost 0 bases, and 16 bases lay in between. The CDR3 here is CASSRYGTLSSYEQYF. The CDR3 nucleotides read TGTGCCAGTAGTAGATACGGGACTTTGAGCTCCTACGAGCAGTACTTC.

J is TRBJ2-2 and V is TRBV7-9, with D uncertain. Trimming pared 0 bases from V and 7 bases from J, leaving 0 bases between. The CDR3 consists of 11 residues. Germline assignment: CDR1 SEHNR and CDR2 FQNEAQ (reference sequence). The CDR3 sequence: CASSLAGELFF. As DNA, the CDR3 is TGTGCCAGCAGCTTAGCCGGGGAGCTGTTTTTT.

The CDR3 DNA reads TGCGCCAGCAGCCAAGATGGGCCGAAGACATATGGCTACACCTTC. Its protein product is CASSQDGPKTYGYTF. The chain joins TRBV4-1 to TRBJ1-2, with no clear D. Germline CDR1 MGHRA, CDR2 YSYEKL. The V end was cut by 0 bases, the J end by 5 bases, with 13 bases between. This CDR3 contains 15 residues.

In its sample, this clone was seen once. V and J are TRBV5-6 and TRBJ2-7; tentatively, D is TRBD1 (5 bases). With 4 bases removed from V and 0 bases from J, the gap between germline ends came to 14 bases. This CDR3 has 15 amino acids. The germline V gene encodes CDR1 SGHDT and CDR2 YYEEEE. CDR3 sequence (DNA): TGTGCCAGCAGCACCCGTGGACATTTCTCCTACGAGCAGTACTTC. Protein product: CASSTRGHFSYEQYF.

The chain has TRBV30 and TRBJ2-3; maybe TRBD2 (5 bases). V was trimmed by 2 bases and J by 8 bases, leaving 8 bases between them. CDR1 is GTSNPN, CDR2 SVGIG, per germline (reference sequence). The CDR3 is made up of 11 amino acids. Here the CDR3 reads CAWSNGGTQYF. The DNA of the CDR3 is TGTGCCTGGAGTAACGGAGGTACGCAGTATTTT.

This clone was counted a few times. This rearrangement joins TRBV19 to TRBJ1-1, with TRBD1 as a possible D gene (5 bases). The CDR3 has 16 amino acids. Between the trimmed V and J ends, which lost 1 base and 5 bases, there was a span of 17 bases. In germline, CDR1 is LNHDA, CDR2 SQIVND (reference sequence). Here the CDR3 DNA reads TGTGCCAGTAGTATAGGCAGTCAGGGTGTGTCAACTGAAGCTTTCTTT. Encoded protein: CASSIGSQGVSTEAFF.

V usage is TRBV18 and J usage is TRBJ2-7, with D unresolved. This CDR3 contains 13 residues. Deletions cut 0 bases from V and 10 bases from J, with 13 bases between. Germline CDR1 KGHSH, CDR2 LQKENI. CDR3: CASSPPVEPSQYF. DNA of the CDR3: TGTGCCAGCTCACCACCGGTCGAGCCGAGTCAGTACTTC.

This chain uses TRBV25-1 with TRBJ1-1, with 8 bases matching TRBD1. J was trimmed by 5 bases and V by 4 bases; bases with no gene match: 9. Germline lookup yields CDR1 MGHDK and CDR2 SYGVNS. The CDR3 is 15 amino acids. This CDR3 is CASSGLQGARTEAFF. The CDR3 DNA reads TGTGCCAGCAGTGGTCTCCAGGGGGCGAGGACTGAAGCTTTCTTT.

This sequence joins TRBV11-3 and TRBJ1-2; D gene ambiguous. The CDR3 totals 17 residues. Trimming removed 5 bases from V and 8 bases from J, with 27 bases in between. From germline, CDR1 is SGHNT and CDR2 YENEEA. The DNA for the CDR3 is TGTGCCAGCAGCCGCCAACTCCCCCTTGGGGAGGACGGCGGCTACACCTTC. Its protein is CASSRQLPLGEDGGYTF.

The CDR3 DNA reads TGTGCCAGCAGTGAGTTGAGCTTAGATACGCAGTATTTT. As protein: CASSELSLDTQYF. The chain combines TRBV2 with TRBJ2-3, with D unresolved. From germline, CDR1 is SNHLY and CDR2 FYNNEI. The length of the CDR3 is 13 residues. The ends were cut back, 3 bases at V and 5 bases at J, with 9 bases in the middle.

This clone appeared once. This rearrangement joins TRBV5-6 to TRBJ1-5, with unresolved D. The CDR3 is 18 residues long. Germline V gene sequence: CDR1 SGHDT, CDR2 YYEEEE. V shed 4 bases and J shed 1 base, with 21 bases lying between them. The CDR3 sequence: CASSRVRGAAASNQPQHF. CDR3 bases: TGTGCCAGCAGCAGGGTGCGGGGAGCGGCAGCAAGCAATCAGCCCCAGCATTTT.

The chain couples TRBV6-6 to TRBJ1-6; a weak D match, TRBD1 (5 bases). Germline CDR1 MNHNY, CDR2 SVGAGI (reference sequence). The V end was cut by 2 bases, the J end by 6 bases, with 11 bases between. The CDR3 covers 15 residues. The CDR3 DNA sequence: TGTGCCAGCAGTTACAGTGGGGGTAGTAATTCACCCCTCCACTTT. This sequence encodes CASSYSGGSNSPLHF.

The chain is built from TRBV5-1 and TRBJ2-3, with 9 bases lining up with TRBD2. V was pared by 4 bases and J by 5 bases, with 17 bases of the junction left unmatched. The CDR3 is 18 amino acids. CDR1 SGHRS and CDR2 YFSETQ come from the germline V gene. CDR3 in amino acids: CASSPQTLRREGLDTQYF. Here the CDR3 DNA reads TGCGCCAGCAGCCCTCAAACCCTTAGGCGGGAGGGCCTAGATACGCAGTATTTT.

The rearrangement joins TRBV7-9 to TRBJ1-1; a weak D match, TRBD1 (5 bases). In germline, CDR1 is SEHNR, CDR2 FQNEAQ (reference sequence). The V end lost 5 bases, the J end lost 4 bases, and 14 bases lay between the germline ends. The CDR3 totals 14 residues. In nucleotides, the CDR3 is TGTGCCAGCAGCCGGGACTCTCCAGGCACTGAAGCTTTCTTT. Translated: CASSRDSPGTEAFF.

V usage is TRBV6-5 and J usage is TRBJ1-1, with unresolved D. V lost 0 bases and J 4 bases, leaving 3 bases between the germline ends. The CDR3 has 12 amino acids. From germline, CDR1 is MNHEY and CDR2 SVGAGI. DNA for the CDR3: TGTGCCAGCAGTTACTCGATCACTGAAGCTTTCTTT. This codes for CASSYSITEAFF.

This sequence joins TRBV7-6 and TRBJ2-3, with 8 positions matching TRBD1. The V gene end was trimmed by 5 bases and the J gene end by 5 bases; junction bases not matched to a gene: 18. The CDR3 runs to 18 residues. CDR1 and CDR2 (germline): SGHVS, FNYEAQ. CDR3 nucleotide sequence: TGTGCCAGCAGCAGGAAGGGACTGGACAGGGATGTAGGAGATACGCAGTATTTT. It translates to CASSRKGLDRDVGDTQYF.

This sequence joins TRBV19 and TRBJ1-2; tentatively, D is TRBD1 (6 bases). Germline CDR1 and CDR2: LNHDA and SQIVND (reference sequence). Trimming stripped 4 bases from V and 5 bases from J, with 8 bases between. The CDR3 has 12 amino acids. The CDR3 region is CASSTDRYGYTF. The CDR3 DNA is TGTGCCAGTAGTACGGACAGATATGGCTACACCTTC.

The chain combines TRBV29-1 with TRBJ2-7; D is possibly TRBD2 (6 bases). V was clipped by 7 bases and J by 5 bases, with 15 bases between them. The CDR3 loop spans 12 amino acids. Germline V gene sequence: CDR1 SQVTM, CDR2 ANQGSEA. CDR3 sequence reads: CSADAGRNEQYF. The CDR3 DNA reads TGCAGCGCCGATGCGGGGAGGAACGAGCAGTACTTC.

The chain combines TRBV5-4 with TRBJ2-3; 8 nucleotides align to TRBD2. V was pared by 1 base and J by 6 bases, with 10 bases of the junction left unmatched. Per the germline V gene, CDR1 is SGHNT and CDR2 is YYREEE (reference sequence). The CDR3 is made up of 16 amino acids. Here the CDR3 DNA reads TGTGCCAGCAGCTTGCTCTCCGGGAGGGCCAGGGATACGCAGTATTTT. It codes for CASSLLSGRARDTQYF.

This clone was seen only once. V usage is TRBV5-4 and J usage is TRBJ2-1; a possible D gene is TRBD2 (6 bases). CDR1 is SGHNT and CDR2 is YYREEE in the germline V gene (reference sequence). This CDR3 comprises 16 residues. V was pared by 4 bases and J by 0 bases, with 14 bases between. For the CDR3, the DNA is TGTGCCAGCAGCACCGGCGGAGGGAGCTCCTACAATGAGCAGTTCTTC. Translated: CASSTGGGSSYNEQFF.

The chain has TRBV25-1 and TRBJ2-3; unclear D gene. Trimming cost V 7 bases and J 0 bases, with 8 bases left between them. The CDR3 has 13 amino acids. The V gene's germline CDR1 is MGHDK and CDR2 SYGVNS. CDR3 in amino acids: CASTRASTDTQYF. CDR3 bases: TGTGCCAGCACCCGAGCTAGCACAGATACGCAGTATTTT.

This sequence joins TRBV19 and TRBJ1-2; D is ambiguous. With 2 bases removed from V and 3 bases from J, the gap between germline ends came to 19 bases. The V gene's germline CDR1 is LNHDA and CDR2 SQIVND (reference sequence). The CDR3 sequence is 17 residues long. The CDR3 here is CASSIKIVLPRHYGYTF. The CDR3 region has the DNA TGTGCCAGTAGTATAAAAATAGTCCTGCCCCGCCACTATGGCTACACCTTC. The full variable domain, its missing parts supplied by reference TRBV19 and TRBJ1-2, is DGGITQSPKYLFRKEGQNVTLSCEQNLNHDAMYWYRQDPGQGLRLIYYSQIVNDFQKGDIAEGYSVSREKKESFPLTVTSAQKNPTAFYLCASSIKIVLPRHYGYTFGSGTRLTVV.

This chain joins TRBV18 and TRBJ2-7; TRBD1 agrees at 7 bases. J lost 2 bases, V lost 5 bases, and 6 bases had no gene match. Germline V gene lookup returns CDR1 KGHSH and CDR2 LQKENI. This CDR3 contains 14 residues. The DNA for the CDR3 is TGTGCCAGCTCATCCGGGACAGATCCCTACGAGCAGTACTTC. It yields the protein CASSSGTDPYEQYF.

The chain couples TRBV5-6 to TRBJ2-1; perhaps TRBD2 as D (5 bases). This CDR3 spans 17 amino acids. In germline, CDR1 is SGHDT, CDR2 YYEEEE. V lost 2 bases and J lost 0, with 15 bases in between. CDR3 region: CASSFSRGASSYNEQFF. CDR3 bases: TGTGCCAGCAGCTTCTCCCGGGGTGCCAGCTCCTACAATGAGCAGTTCTTC.

This chain joins TRBV6-1 and TRBJ1-2; D uncertain. Per the germline V gene, CDR1 is MNHNS and CDR2 is SASEGT. V was cut by 4 bases and J by 11 bases, with 17 bases left in between. This CDR3 contains 13 residues. CDR3: CASSGVQAAVYTF. CDR3 DNA: TGTGCCAGCAGTGGAGTCCAGGCTGCCGTTTACACCTTC.

This sequence joins TRBV5-6 and TRBJ2-7, with unresolved D. The CDR3 is made up of 16 amino acids. Per the germline V gene, CDR1 is SGHDT and CDR2 is YYEEEE. V was trimmed by 6 bases and J by 2 bases, leaving 21 bases between them. DNA for the CDR3: TGTGCCAGCACCCAACTTCTGGCAGGATGGACCTACGAGCAGTACTTC. As protein: CASTQLLAGWTYEQYF.